These 28 T cell receptor beta chains came from one sample sequenced in a study of OX40 agonist ivuxolimab in advanced cancers. Only in-frame clones appear in the TCRdb table, and some are missing; sequencing was by immunoSEQ multiplex PCR. The sample lists about 71,000 clones, roughly nine tenths seen once, with roughly 15% in the top ten. This specimen was CD4+ or CD8+ T cells sorted from blood, taken in a trial of the OX40 agonist ivuxolimab. These receptors were collected from an adult with an advanced solid tumor such as melanoma, head and neck, liver or kidney cancer.

In its sample, this clone was seen once. This chain joins TRBV6-5 and TRBJ2-7; D is uncertain. Trimming took 2 bases from V and 3 from J, leaving 11 bases between them. Germline V gene lookup returns CDR1 MNHEY and CDR2 SVGAGI. The CDR3 contains 14 residues. The CDR3 DNA follows: TGTGCCAGCAGTTACCCATGGGCTTTCTACGAGCAGTACTTC. Protein sequence: CASSYPWAFYEQYF.

The chain recombines TRBV15 with TRBJ1-1, with 11 bases aligning to TRBD1. There are 16 residues in the CDR3. Germline V gene lookup returns CDR1 LNHNV and CDR2 YYDKDF (reference sequence). V lost 0 bases, J lost 3 bases, and 3 bases stayed unmatched. The CDR3 DNA follows: TGTGCCACCAGCAGAGATTGGACAGGGGGCTACACTGAAGCTTTCTTT. This gives the protein CATSRDWTGGYTEAFF.

This rearrangement joins TRBV27 to TRBJ2-3; 9 bases line up with TRBD2. The CDR3 totals 16 residues. With 2 bases clipped from V and 5 bases from J, the junction kept 8 bases outside the gene matches. Looked up from germline, CDR1 is MNHEY and CDR2 is SMNVEV (reference sequence). The CDR3 is CASSLIAGGSQDTQYF. CDR3 coding DNA: TGTGCCAGCAGTTTAATCGCGGGAGGGTCTCAAGATACGCAGTATTTT.

V usage is TRBV4-3 and J usage is TRBJ1-3; possible D gene TRBD1, 6 bases. V was shortened by 0 bases and J by 4 bases, with 10 bases between the two germline ends. The length of the CDR3 is 15 residues. CDR1 is LGHNA, CDR2 YSLEER, per germline. CDR3 sequence (DNA): TGCGCCAGCAGCCAAGACAGGGGAGCCGGAAACACCATATATTTT. Protein: CASSQDRGAGNTIYF.

The chain combines TRBV15 with TRBJ1-3; D not resolved. The CDR3 sequence is 15 residues long. Germline V CDR1 and CDR2: LNHNV, YYDKDF (reference sequence). The germline V and J ends were trimmed by 0 bases and 2 bases, with 8 bases remaining between them. The CDR3 spells CATSREGKAGNTIYF. The CDR3 nucleotides read TGTGCCACCAGCAGAGAGGGAAAGGCTGGAAACACCATATATTTT.

The rearrangement uses TRBV7-9 and TRBJ2-2; D may be TRBD1 or TRBD2 (5 bases each). V gave up 5 bases and J gave up 1 base, with 11 bases separating them. The CDR3 contains 15 residues. Germline-derived CDR1 and CDR2 are SEHNR and FQNEAQ (reference sequence). The CDR3 reads CASSTRDGNTGELFF. In DNA, the CDR3 is TGTGCCAGCAGCACCCGGGACGGGAACACCGGGGAGCTGTTTTTT. Filled out from reference TRBV7-9 and TRBJ2-2, the complete variable domain reads DTGVSQNPRHKITKRGQNVTFRCDPISEHNRLYWYRQTLGQGPEFLTYFQNEAQLEKSRLLSDRFSAERPKGSFSTLEIQRTEQGDSAMYLCASSTRDGNTGELFFGEGSRLTVL.

Written as DNA, the CDR3 is TGTGCCAGCAGTCCCGACCAGGGGCATGAGCAGTTCTTC. This translates into CASSPDQGHEQFF. The chain joins TRBV27 to TRBJ2-1; D perhaps matches TRBD1 (6 bases). V lost 5 bases to trimming and J lost 8 bases, with 13 bases between them. Germline CDR1 MNHEY, CDR2 SMNVEV (reference sequence). The CDR3 is 13 residues long.

This clone has a handful of counts. The chain has TRBV6-1 and TRBJ2-7; 9 bases agree with TRBD1. Trimming cost V 0 bases and J 3 bases; bases outside gene matches: 3. There are 15 residues in the CDR3. The germline gives CDR1 MNHNS, CDR2 SASEGT. CDR3 sequence (DNA): TGTGCCAGCAGTGAAGCGGGACAGGGCGTCTACGAGCAGTACTTC. This encodes CASSEAGQGVYEQYF.

CDR3 region: CAWSVVENTEAFF. The DNA for the CDR3 is TGTGCCTGGAGTGTGGTGGAGAACACTGAAGCTTTCTTT. V usage is TRBV30 and J usage is TRBJ1-1, with unresolved D. This CDR3 has 13 residues. Between the trimmed V and J ends, which lost 0 bases and 1 base, there was a span of 6 bases. Germline loops: CDR1 GTSNPN, CDR2 SVGIG (reference sequence).

The J gene is TRBJ2-7, the V gene TRBV4-3; D is uncertain. Trimming removed 5 bases at V and 5 bases at J, with 7 bases between. The length of the CDR3 is 11 residues. Germline V gives CDR1 LGHNA, CDR2 YSLEER. Here the CDR3 reads CASSVLNEQYF. In DNA, the CDR3 is TGCGCCAGCAGCGTCCTCAACGAGCAGTACTTC.

The CDR3 is CASSLEQRSNTEAFF. The CDR3 DNA reads TGTGCCAGCAGCTTAGAACAGCGTTCGAACACTGAAGCTTTCTTT. The rearrangement uses TRBV7-2 and TRBJ1-1, with unresolved D. Trimming left V 1 base short and J 1 base short, with 10 bases between. The CDR3 has 15 residues. Germline V gene sequence: CDR1 SGHTA, CDR2 FQGNSA. Using reference TRBV7-2 and TRBJ1-1 for the parts outside the CDR3, the full variable domain is GAGVSQSPSNKVTEKGKDVELRCDPISGHTALYWYRQSLGQGLEFLIYFQGNSAPDKSGLPSDRFSAERTGGSVSTLTIQRTQQEDSAVYLCASSLEQRSNTEAFFGQGTRLTVV.

J is TRBJ2-3 and V is TRBV6-4; 7 nucleotides agree with TRBD1. V gave up 6 bases and J gave up 5 bases; unmatched junction bases: 5. The germline V gene encodes CDR1 MRHNA and CDR2 SNTAGT. This CDR3 is built from 13 residues. CDR3 DNA: TGTGCCAGCAGCCAGGGGGATAAAGATACGCAGTATTTT. Its translation is CASSQGDKDTQYF.

The chain joins TRBV4-3 to TRBJ1-3; the D gene is possibly TRBD1 (5 bases). Germline values: CDR1 LGHNA, CDR2 YSLEER. This CDR3 is 20 amino acids long. Trimming pared 0 bases from V and 0 bases from J, leaving 21 bases between. The CDR3 nucleotides are TGCGCCAGCAGCCAAGACCTCCCTCCCCGGACATCGAGCTCTGGAAACACCATATATTTT. Amino acid sequence: CASSQDLPPRTSSSGNTIYF.

The V gene is TRBV6-5, the J gene TRBJ2-5; D is uncertain. Germline CDR1 MNHEY, CDR2 SVGAGI. Trimming removed 0 bases from V and 2 bases from J, with 7 bases in between. This CDR3 has 14 residues. Here the CDR3 DNA reads TGTGCCAGCAGTTACTCGATCGGTCAAGAGACCCAGTACTTC. This translates into CASSYSIGQETQYF.

The rearrangement links TRBV15 to TRBJ1-5, with TRBD1 matching over 10 bases. The V gene's germline CDR1 is LNHNV and CDR2 YYDKDF (reference sequence). The CDR3 has 17 amino acids. V shed 3 bases and J 7 bases; nucleotides not matched to a gene: 12. CDR3 bases: TGTGCCACCAGCAGCCCCTCGACAGGGGGCATCGGCCAGCCCCAGCATTTT. This translates into CATSSPSTGGIGQPQHF.

The chain joins TRBV28 to TRBJ2-1, with 11 bases identical to TRBD2. CDR1 is MDHEN and CDR2 is SYDVKM in the germline V gene. With 3 bases clipped from V and 4 bases from J, the junction kept 8 bases outside the gene matches. The CDR3 spans 17 residues. The CDR3 spells CASSLGTSGGVYNEQFF. The CDR3 DNA reads TGTGCCAGCAGTTTGGGGACTAGCGGTGGGGTGTACAATGAGCAGTTCTTC.

This rearrangement joins TRBV13 to TRBJ2-7, with D possibly TRBD2 on 5 matching bases. There are 13 residues in the CDR3. V lost 3 bases to trimming and J lost 2 bases, with 8 bases between them. Germline CDR1 and CDR2: PRHDT and FYEKMQ (reference sequence). The CDR3, as DNA: TGTGCCAGCAGCTTTTCGGAGGCCTACGAGCAGTACTTC. It codes for CASSFSEAYEQYF.

Of note for this clone: Lacking the conserved final phenylalanine or tryptophan, this CDR3 likely reflects a read error. This chain links TRBV18 with TRBJ1-2; D is unclear. The CDR3 loop spans 14 amino acids. The germline gives CDR1 KGHSH, CDR2 LQKENI. V was pared by 3 bases and J by 8 bases, with 16 bases between. The CDR3: CASSPVLKGEGYTL. CDR3 bases: TGTGCCAGCTCACCGGTCTTAAAGGGAGAGGGCTACACCCTC.

The chain employs TRBV27 and TRBJ2-5, with 7 nucleotides matching TRBD2. CDR1 and CDR2 from the germline V gene are MNHEY and SMNVEV (reference sequence). This CDR3 has 15 amino acids. Unmatched junction bases numbered 9, after V lost 3 bases and J lost 5 bases. CDR3 residues: CASSLAREGWETQYF. The DNA of the CDR3 is TGTGCCAGCAGTTTGGCCAGGGAGGGTTGGGAGACCCAGTACTTC.

The V call is TRBV14, the J call TRBJ2-7; D is possibly TRBD1 (6 bases). The CDR3 is 15 amino acids. V shed 3 bases and J shed 2 bases, with 14 bases lying between them. Germline CDR1 reads SGHDN; CDR2 reads FVKESK. CDR3 in amino acids: CASSQSGTLTYEQYF. The DNA of the CDR3 is TGTGCCAGCAGCCAGTCCGGGACACTGACCTACGAGCAGTACTTC.

The chain uses TRBV29-1 and TRBJ1-2, with 10 bases lining up with TRBD1. V gave up 7 bases and J gave up 3 bases; unmatched junction bases: 5. Germline V gene lookup returns CDR1 SQVTM and CDR2 ANQGSEA. The CDR3 spans 13 residues. The CDR3 is CSDRGTGDYGYTF. In DNA, the CDR3 is TGCAGCGATCGTGGGACAGGGGACTATGGCTACACCTTC.

The rearrangement uses TRBV7-3 and TRBJ2-1, with D unresolved. The CDR3 is 15 residues long. Germline-derived CDR1 and CDR2 are SGHTA and FQGTGA. The germline V and J ends were trimmed by 3 bases and 0 bases, with 9 bases remaining between them. CDR3 loop: CASSFQESSYNEQFF. The DNA for the CDR3 is TGTGCCAGCAGCTTTCAGGAGAGCTCCTACAATGAGCAGTTCTTC.

This clone came up once. CDR3 amino acids: CASSYYTGGTDTQYF. As DNA, the CDR3 is TGTGCCAGCAGCTACTACACCGGCGGCACAGATACGCAGTATTTT. The rearrangement uses TRBV11-3 and TRBJ2-3, with D hard to call. This CDR3 spans 15 amino acids. Trimming left V 4 bases short and J 1 base short, with 12 bases between. Germline CDR1 is SGHNT and CDR2 is YENEEA.

Ten or more counts support this clone. V and J are TRBV18 and TRBJ2-1; no definite D call. Germline values: CDR1 KGHSH, CDR2 LQKENI. V was clipped by 4 bases and J by 4 bases, with 11 bases between them. The CDR3 totals 14 residues. DNA for the CDR3: TGTGCCAGCTCACGGACGGGCTATTACAATGAGCAGTTCTTC. Translating gives CASSRTGYYNEQFF.

The chain recombines TRBV18 with TRBJ2-5; a weak D match, TRBD2 (5 bases). The length of the CDR3 is 14 residues. Germline V gives CDR1 KGHSH, CDR2 LQKENI. With 2 bases removed from V and 0 bases from J, the gap between germline ends came to 7 bases. The CDR3 DNA reads TGTGCCAGCTCACCAAGAGGGTACCAAGAGACCCAGTACTTC. Protein product: CASSPRGYQETQYF. Full variable domain (rest looked up from reference TRBV18 and TRBJ2-5): NAGVMQNPRHLVRRRGQEARLRCSPMKGHSHVYWYRQLPEEGLKFMVYLQKENIIDESGMPKERFSAEFPKEGPSILRIQQVVRGDSAAYFCASSPRGYQETQYFGPGTRLLVL.

The chain links TRBV28 to TRBJ1-1, with D possibly being TRBD1 (6 bases). CDR1 is MDHEN, CDR2 SYDVKM, per germline. The CDR3 totals 13 residues. V lost 5 bases to trimming and J lost 5 bases, with 12 bases between them. CDR3 coding DNA: TGTGCCAGCAGTCCGCAGGGGTGGACTGAAGCTTTCTTT. Its translation: CASSPQGWTEAFF.

CDR3 sequence: CASSLREGPAKNIQYF. The CDR3 nucleotides read TGTGCCAGCAGCCTACGAGAAGGACCTGCGAAAAACATTCAGTACTTC. The J gene is TRBJ2-4, the V gene TRBV11-2; no clear D gene. V dropped 5 bases and J dropped 4 bases, with 18 bases sitting between them. The CDR3 is 16 residues long. Per the germline V gene, CDR1 is SGHAT and CDR2 is FQNNGV.

V and J are TRBV11-2 and TRBJ2-7, with D unresolved. Trimming removed 4 bases at V and 4 bases at J, with 17 bases between. In germline, CDR1 is SGHAT, CDR2 FQNNGV. This CDR3 is built from 15 residues. The CDR3 region is CASSSLGSGDYEQYF. The CDR3 nucleotides read TGTGCCAGCAGCTCCCTGGGGTCAGGAGATTACGAGCAGTACTTC. The variable domain in full, completed from reference TRBV11-2 and TRBJ2-7, reads EAGVAQSPRYKIIEKRQSVAFWCNPISGHATLYWYQQILGQGPKLLIQFQNNGVVDDSQLPKDRFSAERLKGVDSTLKIQPAKLEDSAVYLCASSSLGSGDYEQYFGPGTRLTVT.